This T cell receptor beta chain was retrieved from a study of OX40 agonist ivuxolimab in advanced cancers. Profiled with immunoSEQ multiplex PCR; TCRdb holds only in-frame clones, not every one. The sample records 65,000 to 95,000 clones, about 90% being singletons. In its sample, this clone was seen once. CDR3 size: 17 residues. CDR1 and CDR2 from the germline V gene are GTSNPN and SVGIG (reference sequence). V lost 2 bases to trimming and J lost 6 bases, with 25 bases between them. The chain joins TRBV30 to TRBJ1-2; no definite D call. This TCR derives from an adult with an advanced solid tumor such as melanoma, head and neck, liver or kidney cancer. The sequences come from CD4+ or CD8+ T cells sorted from blood, collected in a trial of the OX40 agonist ivuxolimab. Written as DNA, the CDR3 is TGTGCCTGGAGTCCTCCAACACTTCGCCGGAGGCCCCATGGCTACACCTTC. It is translated as CAWSPPTLRRRPHGYTF.